These T cell receptor beta chains were read from a single sample in a study of blood T cell repertoires in COVID-19. The table came from immunoSEQ multiplex PCR; TCRdb's copy has only in-frame clones and leaves some out. Here the sample spans around 330,000 clones, 85% being singletons. The sequencing input was PBMCs or T cells enriched from blood (not recorded which). The origin of the receptors is a woman aged 25 to 45 who had been exposed to COVID-19. The CDR3 runs from the conserved cysteine through the conserved F or W. A D gene is named only where the DNA matches it firmly. Size values are once, few and many counts, or a class for expanded clones, and some rows have none.

j_gene,d_gene,abundance,v_gene,CDR3nt,CDR3aa
TRBJ2-7,TRBD1,NA,TRBV11-2,TGTGCCAGCAGCCCGAGAGACAGGGGTCGCGACGAGCAGTACTTC,CASSPRDRGRDEQYF
TRBJ1-1,NA,NA,TRBV19,TGTGCCAGTACCCAGGCCGTGAACACTGAAGCTTTCTTT,CASTQAVNTEAFF
TRBJ2-5,TRBD2,NA,TRBV29-1,TGCAGCGCGGAAGGCGGGGGTGTCCAAGAGACCCAGTACTTC,CSAEGGGVQETQYF
TRBJ1-2,TRBD1,NA,TRBV6-5,TGTGCCAGCAGCCTCGACAGGGGGGCTGGCTACACCTTC,CASSLDRGAGYTF
TRBJ2-3,TRBD2,NA,TRBV28,TGTGCCAGCATCGCTAGCGGAAATATGGCAGATACGCAGTATTTT,CASIASGNMADTQYF
TRBJ2-1,NA,NA,TRBV10-1,TGCGCCAGCAGTGAGTCAAGCGGGCCTTCCTACAATGAGCAGTTCTTC,CASSESSGPSYNEQFF
TRBJ1-3,NA,NA,TRBV9,TGTGCCAGCAGCAACCGACAGATCTCTGGAAACACCATATATTTT,CASSNRQISGNTIYF
TRBJ2-2,NA,NA,TRBV14,TGTGCCAGCAGCCAAGGGTATGGTAGTGGCACCGGGGAGCTGTTTTTT,CASSQGYGSGTGELFF
TRBJ2-1,NA,NA,TRBV30,TGTGCCTGGAGTGTTAGAATCCTCGGTGAGCAGTTCTTC,CAWSVRILGEQFF
TRBJ1-2,TRBD1,NA,TRBV28,TGTGCCAGCAGTTTAGGGACAGGTAACGGCTACACCTTC,CASSLGTGNGYTF
TRBJ1-1,TRBD1,NA,TRBV5-5,TGTGCCAGCAGCTGGACGACAGGGGGCGCGGTCCATATAACTGAAGCTTTCTTT,CASSWTTGGAVHITEAFF
TRBJ1-1,NA,NA,TRBV2,TGTGCCAGCAACCCAGTACCCGACACTGAAGCTTTCTTT,CASNPVPDTEAFF
TRBJ1-2,NA,NA,TRBV7-2,TGTGCCAGCAGTTTCAGCGATCAGAACTATGGCTACACCTTC,CASSFSDQNYGYTF
TRBJ1-4,NA,few,TRBV28,TGTGCCAGCAGTCCTCTGGGGAGATCAACTAATGAAAAACTGTTTTTT,CASSPLGRSTNEKLFF
TRBJ2-7,TRBD1,NA,TRBV25-1,TGTGCCAGCAGATACGGGACAGGTACCTACGAGCAGTACTTC,CASRYGTGTYEQYF
TRBJ2-2,TRBD1,few,TRBV15,TGTGCCACCAGCAGAGACCTGGGACAGGGGAGGACCGGGGAGCTGTTTTTT,CATSRDLGQGRTGELFF
TRBJ1-1,TRBD1,NA,TRBV28,TGTGCCAGCAGTCCTGGACAGGTGATGAACACTGAAGCTTTCTTT,CASSPGQVMNTEAFF
TRBJ1-1,NA,NA,TRBV19,TGTGCCAGTAGTGACGACAGGACAACGGTTGCTTTCTTT,CASSDDRTTVAFF
TRBJ2-5,TRBD2,NA,TRBV6-6,TGTGCCAGCAGTCTTCACTCGGGAGGGGGAGCGGTCCAGTACTTC,CASSLHSGGGAVQYF
TRBJ1-3,NA,NA,TRBV7-9,TGTGCCAGCAGCCCGGGGGGACGGGTCGCAGACACCATATATTTT,CASSPGGRVADTIYF
TRBJ2-3,NA,NA,TRBV5-4,TGTGCCAGCAGCCCGGTGGGGAGGAGCACAGATACGCAGTATTTT,CASSPVGRSTDTQYF